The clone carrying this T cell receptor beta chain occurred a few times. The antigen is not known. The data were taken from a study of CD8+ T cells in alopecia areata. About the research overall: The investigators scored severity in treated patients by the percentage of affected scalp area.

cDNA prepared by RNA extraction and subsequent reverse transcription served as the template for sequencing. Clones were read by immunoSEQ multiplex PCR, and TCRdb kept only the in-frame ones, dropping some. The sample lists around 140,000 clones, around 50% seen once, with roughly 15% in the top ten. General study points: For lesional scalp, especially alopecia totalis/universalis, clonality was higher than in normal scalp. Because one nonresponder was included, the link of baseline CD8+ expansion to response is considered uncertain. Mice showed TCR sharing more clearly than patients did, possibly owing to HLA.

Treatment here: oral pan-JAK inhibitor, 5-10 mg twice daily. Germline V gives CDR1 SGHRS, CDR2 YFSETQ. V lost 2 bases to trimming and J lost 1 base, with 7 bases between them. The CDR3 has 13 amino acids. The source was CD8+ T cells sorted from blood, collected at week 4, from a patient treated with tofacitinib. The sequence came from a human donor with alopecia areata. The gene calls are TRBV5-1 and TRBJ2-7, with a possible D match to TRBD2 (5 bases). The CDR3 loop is CASSFGESYEQYF. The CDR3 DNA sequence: TGCGCCAGCAGCTTCGGGGAGTCCTACGAGCAGTACTTC. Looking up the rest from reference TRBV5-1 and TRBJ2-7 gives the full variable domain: KAGVTQTPRYLIKTRGQQVTLSCSPISGHRSVSWYQQTPGQGLQFLFEYFSETQRNKGNFPGRFSGRQFSNSRSEMNVSTLELGDSALYLCASSFGESYEQYFGPGTRLTVT.